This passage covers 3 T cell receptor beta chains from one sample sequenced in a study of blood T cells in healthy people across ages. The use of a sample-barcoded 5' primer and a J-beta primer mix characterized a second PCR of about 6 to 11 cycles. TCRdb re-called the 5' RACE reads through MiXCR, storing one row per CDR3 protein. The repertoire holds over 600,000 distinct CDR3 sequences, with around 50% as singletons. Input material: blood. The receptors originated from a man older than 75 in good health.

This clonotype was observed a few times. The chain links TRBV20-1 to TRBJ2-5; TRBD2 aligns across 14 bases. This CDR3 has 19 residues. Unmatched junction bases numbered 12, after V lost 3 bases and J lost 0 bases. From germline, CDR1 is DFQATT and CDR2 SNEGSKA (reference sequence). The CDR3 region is CSASKRLAGGFGNQETQYF. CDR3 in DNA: TGCAGTGCTAGTAAGCGACTAGCGGGAGGGTTTGGGAACCAAGAGACCCAGTACTTC.

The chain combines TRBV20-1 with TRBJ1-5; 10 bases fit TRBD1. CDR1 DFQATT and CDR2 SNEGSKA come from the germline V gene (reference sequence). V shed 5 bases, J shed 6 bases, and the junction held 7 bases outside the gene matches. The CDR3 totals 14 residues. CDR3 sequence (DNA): TGCAGTGCTTCCGGGACAGGGGATTTTCAGCCCCAGCATTTT. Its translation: CSASGTGDFQPQHF.

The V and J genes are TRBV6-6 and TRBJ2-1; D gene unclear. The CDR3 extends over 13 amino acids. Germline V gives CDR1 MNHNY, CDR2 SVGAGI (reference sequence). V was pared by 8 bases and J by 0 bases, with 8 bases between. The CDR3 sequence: CASGEASYNEQFF. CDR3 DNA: TGTGCCAGCGGGGAAGCCTCCTACAATGAGCAGTTCTTC.